This passage covers 12 T cell receptor beta chains from one sample sequenced in a study of early T cells in non-severe SARS-CoV-2 infection. TCRdb recomputed calls from the 5' RACE reads with MiXCR, one row per CDR3 protein. The sample carries 80,000 or so distinct CDR3 sequences, more than 12% recorded once. Specimen: whole blood. The receptors derive from an adult who was a healthcare worker with PCR-confirmed SARS-CoV-2 infection or an uninfected control (not recorded which).

This clonotype was detected a few times. This sequence joins TRBV20-1 and TRBJ2-3; 9 nucleotides agree with TRBD2. V shed 6 bases and J 6 bases; nucleotides not matched to a gene: 10. CDR3 length: 14 residues. CDR1 DFQATT and CDR2 SNEGSKA come from the germline V gene (reference sequence). In nucleotides, the CDR3 is TGCAGTGCCCACCCTGAGCGGGGGGCCGATACGCAGTATTTT. As protein: CSAHPERGADTQYF.

This clonotype was recorded a few times. The rearrangement joins TRBV29-1 to TRBJ1-1; maybe TRBD1 (5 bases). The CDR3 totals 13 residues. V lost 7 bases to trimming and J lost 0 bases, with 12 bases between them. CDR1 SQVTM and CDR2 ANQGSEA come from the germline V gene. CDR3: CSGTQAVNTEAFF. The CDR3 region has the DNA TGCAGCGGAACACAGGCCGTGAACACTGAAGCTTTCTTT.

DNA for the CDR3: TGTGCCAGCAGCCATCGACTAGGTGCAACTAATGAAAAACTGTTTTTT. The encoded protein is CASSHRLGATNEKLFF. V gene TRBV12-3 or TRBV12-4 combines with J gene TRBJ1-4; D is unclear. CDR3 size: 16 residues. Deletions cut 6 bases from V and 0 bases from J, with 14 bases between.

The CDR3 loop is CASTRTAYYEQYF. The CDR3 nucleotides read TGTGCCAGCACCCGGACAGCATACTACGAGCAGTACTTC. The chain couples TRBV11-2 to TRBJ2-7; D is possibly TRBD1 (6 bases). V was trimmed by 7 bases and J by 3 bases, leaving 13 bases between them. CDR3 length equals 13 residues. Germline V lookup: CDR1 SGHAT, CDR2 FQNNGV.

At least ten counts were recorded for this clonotype. The chain recombines TRBV6-6 with TRBJ2-7; the D gene could be TRBD1 or TRBD2 (5 bases each). Germline lookup yields CDR1 MNHNY and CDR2 SVGAGI (reference sequence). Trimming stripped 5 bases from V and 3 bases from J, with 17 bases between. CDR3 length: 15 amino acids. The CDR3 reads CASSKSGTTHYEQYF. CDR3 bases: TGTGCCAGCAGTAAATCCGGGACGACTCACTACGAGCAGTACTTC.

This clonotype has just a few counts. The chain recombines TRBV29-1 with TRBJ1-6; D is perhaps TRBD1 (5 bases). Germline assignment: CDR1 SQVTM and CDR2 ANQGSEA. Trimming stripped 5 bases from V and 0 bases from J, with 8 bases between. This CDR3 contains 14 residues. The CDR3 reads CSVSDSSYNSPLHF. Here the CDR3 DNA reads TGCAGCGTTTCTGACAGCTCCTATAATTCACCCCTCCACTTT.

This rearrangement joins TRBV11-3 to TRBJ2-1; TRBD1 agrees at 9 bases. This CDR3 comprises 15 residues. From germline, CDR1 is SGHNT and CDR2 YENEEA. The V gene end was trimmed by 5 bases and the J gene end by 2 bases; junction bases not matched to a gene: 4. CDR3 in amino acids: CASSPRQGAYNEQFF. Written as DNA, the CDR3 is TGTGCCAGCAGCCCCCGACAGGGGGCCTACAATGAGCAGTTCTTC.

This clonotype was counted only a few times. CDR3 nucleotides: TGCAGCGGCCTCACAGATACGCAGTATTTT. Its protein product is CSGLTDTQYF. The chain is built from TRBV29-1 and TRBJ2-3, with D uncertain. This CDR3 has 10 amino acids. Trimming cost V 7 bases and J 2 bases, with 4 bases left between them. Germline V CDR1 and CDR2: SQVTM, ANQGSEA.

The chain carries TRBV7-9 and TRBJ2-2; TRBD2 might be the D (6 bases). In germline, CDR1 is SEHNR, CDR2 FQNEAQ (reference sequence). The V end was cut by 5 bases, the J end by 4 bases, with 23 bases between. The CDR3 runs 18 residues. The CDR3 DNA is TGTGCCAGCAGCCGACGGGGGACGAGTGGCAACCTCACCGGGGAGCTGTTTTTT. As protein: CASSRRGTSGNLTGELFF.

This clonotype came up many times. This sequence joins TRBV28 and TRBJ1-2, with D maybe TRBD1 (5 bases). CDR1 MDHEN and CDR2 SYDVKM come from the germline V gene. The CDR3 extends over 14 amino acids. V lost 4 bases to trimming and J lost 3 bases, with 12 bases between them. CDR3 protein: CASSSAGPYYGYTF. CDR3 sequence (DNA): TGTGCCAGCAGTTCCGCAGGGCCTTACTATGGCTACACCTTC.

This chain joins TRBV29-1 and TRBJ2-6; the D gene is possibly TRBD2 (5 bases). This CDR3 is 14 amino acids long. Germline V gene sequence: CDR1 SQVTM, CDR2 ANQGSEA. Trimming cost V 6 bases and J 1 base, with 10 bases left between them. The CDR3 DNA reads as TGCAGCGTAGAGACGGGGTCTGGGGCCAACGTCCTGACTTTC. This codes for CSVETGSGANVLTF.

This chain connects TRBV4-1 to TRBJ2-3; 8 positions match TRBD2. Trimming at V came to 5 bases and at J to 2 bases, leaving 9 bases not matched to a gene. Germline V gene data show CDR1 as MGHRA and CDR2 as YSYEKL. This CDR3 has 16 residues. The CDR3 sequence: CASSVQLAAPTDTQYF. The CDR3 nucleotides read TGCGCCAGCAGCGTACAACTAGCGGCGCCCACAGATACGCAGTATTTT.